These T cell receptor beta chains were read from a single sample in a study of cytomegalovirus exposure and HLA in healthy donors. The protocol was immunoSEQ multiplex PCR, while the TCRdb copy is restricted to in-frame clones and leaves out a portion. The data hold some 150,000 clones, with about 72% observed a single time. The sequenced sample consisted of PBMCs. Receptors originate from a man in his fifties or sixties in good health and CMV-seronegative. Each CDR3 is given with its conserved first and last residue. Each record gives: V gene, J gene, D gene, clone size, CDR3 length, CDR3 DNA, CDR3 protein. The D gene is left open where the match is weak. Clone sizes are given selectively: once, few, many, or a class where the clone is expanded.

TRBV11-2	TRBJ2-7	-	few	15	TGTGCCAGCAGCTTAGCGGGGGTTTCCGCCTACGAGCAGTACTTC	CASSLAGVSAYEQYF
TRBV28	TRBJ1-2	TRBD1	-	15	TGTGCCAGCAGTTTGCCCGGACAGGGGATTAGTGGCTACACCTTC	CASSLPGQGISGYTF
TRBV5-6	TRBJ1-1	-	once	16	TGTGCCAGCAGCTCATTACCCGGGGTCGGGAACACTGAAGCTTTCTTT	CASSSLPGVGNTEAFF
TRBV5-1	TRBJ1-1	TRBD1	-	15	TGCGCCAGCAGCTTACAGGGGAGAATGAACACTGAAGCTTTCTTT	CASSLQGRMNTEAFF
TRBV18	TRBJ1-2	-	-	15	TGTGCCAGCTCATCGTCCAAACAGGGCAACTATGGCTACACCTTC	CASSSSKQGNYGYTF
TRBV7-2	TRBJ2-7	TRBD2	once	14	TGTGCCAGCACTTCACAGCGGGAGAAGCACGAGCAGTACTTC	CASTSQREKHEQYF
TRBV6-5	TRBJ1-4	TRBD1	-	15	TGTGCCAGCAGGCGGACAGGGGGGATTAATGAAAAACTGTTTTTT	CASRRTGGINEKLFF
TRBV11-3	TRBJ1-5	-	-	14	TGTGCCAGCAGCTCTGGGGGGGGCAATCAGCCCCAGCATTTT	CASSSGGGNQPQHF
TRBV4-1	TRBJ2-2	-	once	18	TGCGCCAGCAGCCAAGAGTCATTAGCAGGGGCCAAGGGCGGGGAGCTGTTTTTT	CASSQESLAGAKGGELFF
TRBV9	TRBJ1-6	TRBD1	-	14	TGTGCCAGCAGCGTAGAGGGGGCCGATTCACCCCTCCACTTT	CASSVEGADSPLHF
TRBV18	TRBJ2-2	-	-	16	TGTGCCAGCTCTGCAGAGGGCGGTGGGCTCATCGGGGAGCTGTTTTTT	CASSAEGGGLIGELFF
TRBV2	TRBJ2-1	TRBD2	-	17	TGTGCCAGCAGCCGGAGGGGGAGGACTAGCGGTTACAATGAGCAGTTCTTC	CASSRRGRTSGYNEQFF
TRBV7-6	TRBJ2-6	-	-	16	TGTGCCAGCAGCTTAGCAGCGGTTACTGGGGCCAACGTCCTGACTTTC	CASSLAAVTGANVLTF
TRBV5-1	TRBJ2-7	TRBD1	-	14	TGCGCCAGCAGCGACCGGACAGGGGCGTACGAGCAGTACTTC	CASSDRTGAYEQYF
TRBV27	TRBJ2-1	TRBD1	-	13	TGTGCCAGCAGTTTAAAGGGGGCGGATGAGCAGTTCTTC	CASSLKGADEQFF
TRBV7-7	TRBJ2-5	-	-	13	TGTGCCAGCAGCTTCCACTCCAGGGAGACCCAGTACTTC	CASSFHSRETQYF
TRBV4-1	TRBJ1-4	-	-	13	TGCGCCAGCAGCCAAGTTTGGGGGGGAGGTCTGTTTTTT	CASSQVWGGGLFF
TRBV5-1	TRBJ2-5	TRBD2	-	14	TGCGCCAGCAGTTATGGGACTACTCAAGAGACCCAGTACTTC	CASSYGTTQETQYF
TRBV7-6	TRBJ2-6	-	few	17	TGTGCCAGCAGCTTGTCGTACAGGGACTCTGGGGCCAACGTCCTGACTTTC	CASSLSYRDSGANVLTF
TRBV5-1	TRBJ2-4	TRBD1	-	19	TGCGCCAGCAGCTTGGATCGGGACAGGGGGCCCTTAGCCAAAAACATTCAGTACTTC	CASSLDRDRGPLAKNIQYF
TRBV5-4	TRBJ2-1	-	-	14	TGTGCCAGCAGCTTGGCCGCTAGTCTCCATGAGCAGTTCTTC	CASSLAASLHEQFF
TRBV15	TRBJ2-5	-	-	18	TGTGCCACCAGCAACTCCCAATCGAGCGGAATGTACCAAGAGACCCAGTACTTC	CATSNSQSSGMYQETQYF
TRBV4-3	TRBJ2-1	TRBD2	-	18	TGCGCCAGCAGCCAAGAACCCATAGCGGGAGGTAGCAGAAATGAGCAGTTCTTC	CASSQEPIAGGSRNEQFF
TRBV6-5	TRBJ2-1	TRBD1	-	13	TGTGCCAGCAGTCCTCAACAGGGGGCCGTGCAGTTCTTC	CASSPQQGAVQFF
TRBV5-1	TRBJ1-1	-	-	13	TGCGCCAGCAACCTGGACAGGAACACTGAAGCTTTCTTT	CASNLDRNTEAFF
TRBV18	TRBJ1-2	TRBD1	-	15	TGTGCCAGCTCACCCGATGGACAGGGGAGGTATGGCTACACCTTC	CASSPDGQGRYGYTF
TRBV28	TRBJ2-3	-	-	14	TGTGCCAGCAGTACGCCAGGGCTCGCAGATACGCAGTATTTT	CASSTPGLADTQYF
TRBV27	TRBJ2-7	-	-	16	TGTGCCAGCAGTTTGTCCTCCCCGGCGGGATCCTACGAGCAGTACTTC	CASSLSSPAGSYEQYF
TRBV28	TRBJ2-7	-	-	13	TGTGCCAGCAGTACGACTGTTCCTTACGAGCAGTACTTC	CASSTTVPYEQYF
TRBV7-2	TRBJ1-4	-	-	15	TGTGCCAGCAGCTTGATGAGCTCAACTAATGAAAAACTGTTTTTT	CASSLMSSTNEKLFF
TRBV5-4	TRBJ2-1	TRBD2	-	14	TGTGCCAGCAGCTTAACTAGCGGGAGTGCTGAGCAGTTCTTC	CASSLTSGSAEQFF
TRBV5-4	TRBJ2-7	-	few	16	TGTGCCAGCAGCCCCCTCGGGGAGGACCCCTCCTACGAGCAGTACTTC	CASSPLGEDPSYEQYF
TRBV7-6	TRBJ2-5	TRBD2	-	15	TGTGCCAGCAGCTATTTAGCGGGGGGGGGAGAGACCCAGTACTTC	CASSYLAGGGETQYF
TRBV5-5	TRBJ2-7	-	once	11	TGTGCCAGCAGCTCTAACTACGAGCAGTACTTC	CASSSNYEQYF
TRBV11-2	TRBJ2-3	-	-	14	TGTGCCAGCAGCTTAGGCCCCAACGGCGGTTCGCAGTATTTT	CASSLGPNGGSQYF
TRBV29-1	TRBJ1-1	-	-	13	TGCAGCGTTGAATGGGCAGTGAACACTGAAGCTTTCTTT	CSVEWAVNTEAFF
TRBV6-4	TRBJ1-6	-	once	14	TGTGCCAGCAGTGAGGGGGGGCTCAGGAATCCCCTCCACTTT	CASSEGGLRNPLHF
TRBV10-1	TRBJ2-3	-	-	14	TGCGCCAGCAGTTCTCAGGGTAGCTCTGGTACGCAGTATTTT	CASSSQGSSGTQYF
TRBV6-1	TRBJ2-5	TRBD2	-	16	TGTGCCAGCAGTGAAGCGTTGGGACTAGCGGAAGAGACCCAGTACTTC	CASSEALGLAEETQYF
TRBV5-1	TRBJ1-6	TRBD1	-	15	TGCGCCAGCAGCTTTAAGGGGGCTTATAATTCACCCCTCCACTTT	CASSFKGAYNSPLHF
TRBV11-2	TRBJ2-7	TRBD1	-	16	TGTGCCAGCAGCTTCACGGCCGGGACAGGGGATGGCGAGCAGTACTTC	CASSFTAGTGDGEQYF
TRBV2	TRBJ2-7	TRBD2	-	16	TGTGCCAGCAGCGGGACTAGCGGGAGATGGGGCTACGAGCAGTACTTC	CASSGTSGRWGYEQYF
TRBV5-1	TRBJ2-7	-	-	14	TGCGCCAGCAGCCCGGGACTCGACTCCTACGAGCAGTACTTC	CASSPGLDSYEQYF
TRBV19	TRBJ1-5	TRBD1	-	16	TGTGCCAGTAGTACGGGACAGGGTACAGAAAATCAGCCCCAGCATTTT	CASSTGQGTENQPQHF
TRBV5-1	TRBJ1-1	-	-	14	TGCGCCAGCAAACGGCAAGACACTAACACTGAAGCTTTCTTT	CASKRQDTNTEAFF
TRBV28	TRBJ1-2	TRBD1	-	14	TGTGCCAGCAGAGGAGGACAGGGCGGGCCCTTGGGAACCTTC	CASRGGQGGPLGTF
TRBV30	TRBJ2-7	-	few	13	TGTGCCTGGAGATTACTAGGTTCGCATGAGCAGTACTTC	CAWRLLGSHEQYF
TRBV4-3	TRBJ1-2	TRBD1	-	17	TGCGCCAGCAGCCAGATCCTCGGGACAGGGGGCAACTATGGCTACACCTTC	CASSQILGTGGNYGYTF
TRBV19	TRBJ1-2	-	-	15	TGTGCCAGTAGTAATGAGCGGGTGGCCAACTATGGCTACACCTTC	CASSNERVANYGYTF
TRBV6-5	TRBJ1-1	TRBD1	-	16	TGTGCCAGCAGTTACTCCAAGGGGACAGGGTCGGTAAAGCCTTTCTTT	CASSYSKGTGSVKPFF
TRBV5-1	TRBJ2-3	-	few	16	TGCGCCAGCAGCTTGGAAGGCAGGGTAAAGACAGATACGCAGTATTTT	CASSLEGRVKTDTQYF
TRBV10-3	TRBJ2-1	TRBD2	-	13	TGTGCCGCCGAAGCGGGACCCTCCAATGAGCAGTTCTTC	CAAEAGPSNEQFF
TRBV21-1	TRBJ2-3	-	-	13	TGTGCCGGCCGGGACAGGATCACAGATACGCAGTATTTT	CAGRDRITDTQYF
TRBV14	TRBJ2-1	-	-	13	TGTGCCAGCAGCCAACCACCAGGGGTTGAGCAGTTCTTC	CASSQPPGVEQFF